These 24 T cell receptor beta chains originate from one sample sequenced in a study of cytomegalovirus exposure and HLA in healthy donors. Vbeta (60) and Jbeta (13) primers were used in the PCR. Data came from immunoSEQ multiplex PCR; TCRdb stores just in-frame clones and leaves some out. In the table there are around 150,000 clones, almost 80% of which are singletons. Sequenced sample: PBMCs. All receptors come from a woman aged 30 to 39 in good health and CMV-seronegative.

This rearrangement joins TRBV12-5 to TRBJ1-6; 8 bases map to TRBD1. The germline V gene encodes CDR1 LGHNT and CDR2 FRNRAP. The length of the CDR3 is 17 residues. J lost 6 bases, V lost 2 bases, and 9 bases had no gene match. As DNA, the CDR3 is TGTGCTAGTGGTTTGATCCGGACAGGGCAGAGTAATTCACCCCTCCACTTT. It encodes CASGLIRTGQSNSPLHF.

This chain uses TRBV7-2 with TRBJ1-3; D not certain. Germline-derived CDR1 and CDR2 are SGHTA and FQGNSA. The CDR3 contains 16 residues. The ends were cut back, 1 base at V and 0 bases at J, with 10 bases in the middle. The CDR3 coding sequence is TGTGCCAGCAGCTTAGAGTTCCTTAGCTCTGGAAACACCATATATTTT. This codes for CASSLEFLSSGNTIYF.

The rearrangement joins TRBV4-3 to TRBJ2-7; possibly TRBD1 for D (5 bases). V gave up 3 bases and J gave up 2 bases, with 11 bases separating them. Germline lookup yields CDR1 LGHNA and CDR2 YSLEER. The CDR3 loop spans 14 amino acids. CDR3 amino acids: CASSQNRIAYEQYF. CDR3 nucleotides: TGCGCCAGCAGCCAGAACAGGATTGCCTACGAGCAGTACTTC.

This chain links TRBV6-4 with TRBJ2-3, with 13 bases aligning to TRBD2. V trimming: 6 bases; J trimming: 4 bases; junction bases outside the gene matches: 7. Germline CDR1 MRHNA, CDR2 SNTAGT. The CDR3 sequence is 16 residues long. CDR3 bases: TGTGCCAGCAGCGAGACTAGCGGGGGGCATGCAGATACGCAGTATTTT. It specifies CASSETSGGHADTQYF.

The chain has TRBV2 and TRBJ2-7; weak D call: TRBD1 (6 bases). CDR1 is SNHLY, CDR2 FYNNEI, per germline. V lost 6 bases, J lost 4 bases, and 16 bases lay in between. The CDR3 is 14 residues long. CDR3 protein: CASRPRTEKYEQYF. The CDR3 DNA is TGTGCCAGCAGACCCCGGACAGAGAAGTACGAGCAGTACTTC.

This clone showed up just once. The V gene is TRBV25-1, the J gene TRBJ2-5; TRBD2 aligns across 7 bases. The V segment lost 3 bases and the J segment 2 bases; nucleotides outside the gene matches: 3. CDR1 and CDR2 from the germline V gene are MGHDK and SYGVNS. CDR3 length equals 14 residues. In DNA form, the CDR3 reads TGTGCCAGCAGTGATTCCGGGAGGCAAGAGACCCAGTACTTC. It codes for CASSDSGRQETQYF.

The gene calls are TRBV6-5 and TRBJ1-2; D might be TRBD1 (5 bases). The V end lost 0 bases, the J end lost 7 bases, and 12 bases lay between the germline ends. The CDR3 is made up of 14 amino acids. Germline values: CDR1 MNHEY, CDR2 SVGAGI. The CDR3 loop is CASSYSAGPGGYTF. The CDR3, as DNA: TGTGCCAGCAGTTACTCGGCAGGGCCGGGTGGCTACACCTTC.

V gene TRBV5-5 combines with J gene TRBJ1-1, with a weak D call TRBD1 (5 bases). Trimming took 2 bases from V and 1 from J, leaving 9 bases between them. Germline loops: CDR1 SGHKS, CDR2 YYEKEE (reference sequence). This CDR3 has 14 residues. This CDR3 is CASSFLGQNTEAFF. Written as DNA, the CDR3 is TGTGCCAGCAGCTTCCTCGGACAGAACACTGAAGCTTTCTTT.

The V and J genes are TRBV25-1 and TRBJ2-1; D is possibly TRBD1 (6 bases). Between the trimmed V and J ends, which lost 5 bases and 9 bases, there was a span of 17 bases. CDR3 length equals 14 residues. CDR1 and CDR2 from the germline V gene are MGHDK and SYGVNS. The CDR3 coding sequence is TGTGCCAGCAGTCCTCGGGACATCCGTGGTGAGCAGTTCTTC. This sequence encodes CASSPRDIRGEQFF.

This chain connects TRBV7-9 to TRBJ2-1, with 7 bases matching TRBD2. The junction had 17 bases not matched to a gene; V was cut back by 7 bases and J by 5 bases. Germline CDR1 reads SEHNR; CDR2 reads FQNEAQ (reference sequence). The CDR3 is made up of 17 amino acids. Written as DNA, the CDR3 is TGTGCCAGCACCTCACTCGGCGGCGGGGGACTAAACAATGAGCAGTTCTTC. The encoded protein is CASTSLGGGGLNNEQFF. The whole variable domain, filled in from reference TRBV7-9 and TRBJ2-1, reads DTGVSQNPRHKITKRGQNVTFRCDPISEHNRLYWYRQTLGQGPEFLTYFQNEAQLEKSRLLSDRFSAERPKGSFSTLEIQRTEQGDSAMYLCASTSLGGGGLNNEQFFGPGTRLTVL.

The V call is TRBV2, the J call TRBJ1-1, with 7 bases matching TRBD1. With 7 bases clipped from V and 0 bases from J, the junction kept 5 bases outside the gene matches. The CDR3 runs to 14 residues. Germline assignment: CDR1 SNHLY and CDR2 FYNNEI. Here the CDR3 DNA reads TGTGCCAGCACCCTAGGACAGGTGAACACTGAAGCTTTCTTT. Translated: CASTLGQVNTEAFF.

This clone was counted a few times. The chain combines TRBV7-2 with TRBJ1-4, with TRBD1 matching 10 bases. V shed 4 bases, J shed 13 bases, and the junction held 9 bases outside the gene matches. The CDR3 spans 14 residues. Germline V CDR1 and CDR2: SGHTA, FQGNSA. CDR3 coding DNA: TGTGCCAGCAGCTCCCGACAGGGGGCGAATAGACTGTTTTTT. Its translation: CASSSRQGANRLFF.

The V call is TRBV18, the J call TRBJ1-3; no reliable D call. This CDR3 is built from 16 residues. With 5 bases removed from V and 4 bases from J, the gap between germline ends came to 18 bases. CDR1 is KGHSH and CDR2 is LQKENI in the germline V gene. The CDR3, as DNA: TGTGCCAGCTCAGGACTGCAGGCTGCCGGGGGAAACACCATATATTTT. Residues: CASSGLQAAGGNTIYF.

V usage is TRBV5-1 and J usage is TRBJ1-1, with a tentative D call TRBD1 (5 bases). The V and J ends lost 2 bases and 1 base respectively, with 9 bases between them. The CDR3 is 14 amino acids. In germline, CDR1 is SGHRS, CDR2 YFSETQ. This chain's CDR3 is CASSLQATNTEAFF. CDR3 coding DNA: TGCGCCAGCAGCTTACAGGCGACGAACACTGAAGCTTTCTTT.

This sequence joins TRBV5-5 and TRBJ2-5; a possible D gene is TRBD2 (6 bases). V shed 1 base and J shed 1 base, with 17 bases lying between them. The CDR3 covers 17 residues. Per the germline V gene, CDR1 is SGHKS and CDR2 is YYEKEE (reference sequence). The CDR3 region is CASSLTQRGTFQETQYF. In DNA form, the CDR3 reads TGTGCCAGCAGCTTGACCCAACGGGGGACGTTCCAAGAGACCCAGTACTTC.

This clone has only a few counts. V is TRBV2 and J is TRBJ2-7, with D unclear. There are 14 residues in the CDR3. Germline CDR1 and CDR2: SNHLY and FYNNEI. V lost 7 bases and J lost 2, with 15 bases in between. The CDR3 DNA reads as TGTGCCAGCACAAAGAGACTGAATACCTACGAGCAGTACTTC. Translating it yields CASTKRLNTYEQYF. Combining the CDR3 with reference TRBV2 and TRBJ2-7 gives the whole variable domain EPEVTQTPSHQVTQMGQEVILRCVPISNHLYFYWYRQILGQKVEFLVSFYNNEISEKSEIFDDQFSVERPDGSNFTLKIRSTKLEDSAMYFCASTKRLNTYEQYFGPGTRLTVT.

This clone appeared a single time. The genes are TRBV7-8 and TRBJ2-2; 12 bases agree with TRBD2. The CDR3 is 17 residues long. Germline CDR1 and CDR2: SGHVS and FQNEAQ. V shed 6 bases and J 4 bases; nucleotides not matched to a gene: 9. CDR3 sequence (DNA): TGTGCCAGCAGAGCGCTACTAGCGGGGGGAATCACCGGGGAGCTGTTTTTT. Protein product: CASRALLAGGITGELFF. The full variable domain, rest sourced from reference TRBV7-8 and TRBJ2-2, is GAGVSQSPRYKVAKRGQDVALRCDPISGHVSLFWYQQALGQGPEFLTYFQNEAQLDKSGLPSDRFFAERPEGSVSTLKIQRTQQEDSAVYLCASRALLAGGITGELFFGEGSRLTVL.

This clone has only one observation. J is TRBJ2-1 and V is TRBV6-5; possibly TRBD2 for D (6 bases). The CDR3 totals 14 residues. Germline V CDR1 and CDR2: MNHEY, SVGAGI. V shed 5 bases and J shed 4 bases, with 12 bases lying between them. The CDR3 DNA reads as TGTGCCAGCAGTCCCGGGGGACCTTACAATGAGCAGTTCTTC. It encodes CASSPGGPYNEQFF.

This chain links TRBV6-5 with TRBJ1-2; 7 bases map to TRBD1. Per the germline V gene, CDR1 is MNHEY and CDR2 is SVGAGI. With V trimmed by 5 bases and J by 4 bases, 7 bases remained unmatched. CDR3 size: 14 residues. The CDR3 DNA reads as TGTGCCAGCAGTCCAGGGACAGCCATCTATGGCTACACCTTC. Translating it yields CASSPGTAIYGYTF.

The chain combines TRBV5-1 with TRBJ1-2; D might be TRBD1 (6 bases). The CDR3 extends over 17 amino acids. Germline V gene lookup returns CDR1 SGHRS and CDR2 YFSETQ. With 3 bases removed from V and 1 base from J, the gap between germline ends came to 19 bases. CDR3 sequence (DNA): TGCGCCAGCAGCTCGACCGTAATTCAGGGGATTAACTATGGCTACACCTTC. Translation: CASSSTVIQGINYGYTF.

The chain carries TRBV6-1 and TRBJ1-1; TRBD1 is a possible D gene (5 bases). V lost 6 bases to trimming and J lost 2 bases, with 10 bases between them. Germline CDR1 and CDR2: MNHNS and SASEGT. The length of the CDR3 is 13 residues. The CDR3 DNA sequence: TGTGCCAGCAGGCAGACAGTTAACACTGAAGCTTTCTTT. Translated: CASRQTVNTEAFF.

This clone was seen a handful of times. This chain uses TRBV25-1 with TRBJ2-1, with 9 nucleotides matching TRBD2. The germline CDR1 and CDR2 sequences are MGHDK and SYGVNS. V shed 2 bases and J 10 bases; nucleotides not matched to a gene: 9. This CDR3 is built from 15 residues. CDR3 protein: CASSEGGGGAYEQFF. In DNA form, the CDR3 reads TGTGCCAGCAGTGAAGGTGGCGGGGGGGCATACGAGCAGTTCTTC.

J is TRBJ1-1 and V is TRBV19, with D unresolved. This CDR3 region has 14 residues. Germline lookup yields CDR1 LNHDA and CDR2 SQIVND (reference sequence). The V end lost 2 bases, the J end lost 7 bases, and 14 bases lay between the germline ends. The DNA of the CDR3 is TGTGCCAGTAGTATAAGGAGGAAGGAAGGTGAAGCTTTCTTT. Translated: CASSIRRKEGEAFF. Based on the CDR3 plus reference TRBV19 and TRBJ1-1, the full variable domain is DGGITQSPKYLFRKEGQNVTLSCEQNLNHDAMYWYRQDPGQGLRLIYYSQIVNDFQKGDIAEGYSVSREKKESFPLTVTSAQKNPTAFYLCASSIRRKEGEAFFGQGTRLTVV.

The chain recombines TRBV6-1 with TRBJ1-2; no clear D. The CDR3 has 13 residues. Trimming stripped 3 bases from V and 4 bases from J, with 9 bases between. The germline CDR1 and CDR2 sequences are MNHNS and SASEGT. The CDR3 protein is CASSEGQVYGYTF. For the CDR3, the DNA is TGTGCCAGCAGTGAGGGCCAGGTCTATGGCTACACCTTC.